Listed here is a single TCR beta chain. The data were obtained in a study of control samples from healthy donors and cancer patients. Assay: immunoSEQ multiplex PCR; the TCRdb copy retains only in-frame clones and omits some. The sample consists of tens of thousands of clones, roughly 80% of them appearing once. In germline, CDR1 is SGHTA, CDR2 FQGNSA. The V segment lost 6 bases and the J segment 4 bases; nucleotides outside the gene matches: 14. This CDR3 is 17 amino acids long. The V and J genes are TRBV7-2 and TRBJ2-1, with 8 bases identical to TRBD1. The receptor's source is a man in his 70s in good health. The sequenced sample was blood. CDR3: CASSQRPPRQGYNEQFF. The CDR3 region has the DNA TGTGCCAGCAGTCAACGCCCACCGCGACAGGGGTACAATGAGCAGTTCTTC.